A selection of T cell receptor beta chains follows, all from one sample in a study of blood T cell repertoires in COVID-19. TCRdb keeps only in-frame clones here, not all; method: immunoSEQ multiplex PCR. The repertoire has tens of thousands of clones, approximately 82% of them found once; the top ten carry approximately 12%. Sequencing input: peripheral blood. All receptors come from a human donor in a cohort sampled during active COVID-19. Both conserved end residues are part of each CDR3. Fields, in order: CDR3 DNA, CDR3 protein, clone size, D gene, V gene, J gene. A D gene is named only where the DNA matches it firmly. A row's size may be missing; if present it is once, few, many or a size class.

DNA: TGTGCCAGCTCGCCCCGGGACAGCGTGGCTAATGAAAAACTGTTTTTT
CDR3: CASSPRDSVANEKLFF
size: once
D: TRBD1
V: TRBV18
J: TRBJ1-4

DNA: TGTGCCAGCTTCAGGGACAACTACGAGCAGTACTTC
CDR3: CASFRDNYEQYF
size: -
D: -
V: TRBV6-5
J: TRBJ2-7

DNA: TGTGCCAGCAGCTCATACAGGGTAGGAGCTTTCTTT
CDR3: CASSSYRVGAFF
size: -
D: -
V: TRBV7-4
J: TRBJ1-1

DNA: TGTGCCAGCAGCTTAGCGCGGGGGGGCCAGTACTTC
CDR3: CASSLARGGQYF
size: -
D: TRBD2
V: TRBV7-9
J: TRBJ2-7

DNA: TGCGCCAGCAGCTTGGGGGGCGGAGATCAGCCCCAGCATTTT
CDR3: CASSLGGGDQPQHF
size: few
D: -
V: TRBV5-1
J: TRBJ1-5

DNA: TGTGCCAGCAGTAACGACAGGGTTTACGAGCAGTACTTC
CDR3: CASSNDRVYEQYF
size: -
D: TRBD1
V: TRBV6-5
J: TRBJ2-7

DNA: TGTGCCAGCAGTGAGCCCGCACAGGGTTCTGGAAACACCATATATTTT
CDR3: CASSEPAQGSGNTIYF
size: -
D: -
V: TRBV6-4
J: TRBJ1-3

DNA: TGTGCCAGCAGTAGGACAGGCCCAGAGGGCTACACCTTC
CDR3: CASSRTGPEGYTF
size: few
D: TRBD1
V: TRBV2
J: TRBJ1-2

DNA: TGTGCCAGCAGTGGCTGGGACACCTATTCACCCCTCCACTTT
CDR3: CASSGWDTYSPLHF
size: -
D: -
V: TRBV25-1
J: TRBJ1-6

DNA: TGTGCCAGCAGCCAAGCAGGGGCTAGCAATCAGCCCCAGCATTTT
CDR3: CASSQAGASNQPQHF
size: -
D: -
V: TRBV3-1/TRBV3-2
J: TRBJ1-5

DNA: TGCGCCAGCAGCCAAGTTGCCCAGGGGTCTAGGGAGCAGTACTTC
CDR3: CASSQVAQGSREQYF
size: -
D: -
V: TRBV4-1
J: TRBJ2-7

DNA: TGTGCCAGCAGTCCCGAGGGACAGGGGTTTTACGAGCAGTACTTC
CDR3: CASSPEGQGFYEQYF
size: -
D: TRBD1
V: TRBV6-5
J: TRBJ2-7

DNA: TGCGCCAGCAGCTTAGAGGCCCTTTCTGGGGCCAACGTCCTGACTTTC
CDR3: CASSLEALSGANVLTF
size: -
D: -
V: TRBV4-3
J: TRBJ2-6

DNA: TGTGCCAGCAGGGGGACAGGGGGCGCCGGGGCTTTCTTT
CDR3: CASRGTGGAGAFF
size: once
D: TRBD1
V: TRBV6-4
J: TRBJ1-1

DNA: TGTGCCAGCAGCTTATATCCGGTTTCGGACTATGGCTACACCTTC
CDR3: CASSLYPVSDYGYTF
size: -
D: -
V: TRBV7-9
J: TRBJ1-2

DNA: TGTGCCTTAGGGGGCGCAACTAATGAAAAACTGTTTTTT
CDR3: CALGGATNEKLFF
size: -
D: TRBD1
V: TRBV30
J: TRBJ1-4

DNA: TGTGCCAGTAGTCCAGGGGGCGGCAATCAGCCCCAGCATTTT
CDR3: CASSPGGGNQPQHF
size: once
D: TRBD1
V: TRBV19
J: TRBJ1-5

DNA: TGTGCCATCAGTACAGGGGCTGGGGCCAACGTCCTGACTTTC
CDR3: CAISTGAGANVLTF
size: -
D: TRBD1
V: TRBV10-3
J: TRBJ2-6

DNA: TGTGCCAGTAGTATCCCAGGGGCACACACTGAAGCTTTCTTT
CDR3: CASSIPGAHTEAFF
size: -
D: -
V: TRBV19
J: TRBJ1-1

DNA: TGCGCCAGCAGTCAATCTCAGCCAATCAGGTCGGACTATGGCTACACCTTC
CDR3: CASSQSQPIRSDYGYTF
size: -
D: -
V: TRBV23-1
J: TRBJ1-2

DNA: TGTGCCAGCAGACAGGACAGGGGGAATGGCTACACCTTC
CDR3: CASRQDRGNGYTF
size: few
D: TRBD1
V: TRBV3-1/TRBV3-2
J: TRBJ1-2

DNA: TGTGCCAGCAGCTTAGGGACAGGGGGCTCCTACGAGCAGTACTTC
CDR3: CASSLGTGGSYEQYF
size: -
D: TRBD1
V: TRBV13
J: TRBJ2-7

DNA: TGCGCCAGCAGCCAAGAGAGGGGGCGCCTTGGAAACACCATATATTTT
CDR3: CASSQERGRLGNTIYF
size: -
D: TRBD1
V: TRBV4-3
J: TRBJ1-3

DNA: TGCAGCGTTTTGGAGGGTTATAACTATGGCTACACCTTC
CDR3: CSVLEGYNYGYTF
size: -
D: -
V: TRBV29-1
J: TRBJ1-2

DNA: TGTGCCAGCAGCTTAGATCGTGACTGGACGGGACAGGGGGCGAGAACTGAAGCTTTCTTT
CDR3: CASSLDRDWTGQGARTEAFF
size: -
D: TRBD1
V: TRBV11-2
J: TRBJ1-1

DNA: TGTGCCAGCAGCCTCCTAGGGACTAGCGGAGAGACCCAGTACTTC
CDR3: CASSLLGTSGETQYF
size: -
D: TRBD2
V: TRBV7-2
J: TRBJ2-5

DNA: TGCGCCAGCAGCTTAAGGGGTCGGCGGATCCACTACGAGCAGTACTTC
CDR3: CASSLRGRRIHYEQYF
size: -
D: -
V: TRBV5-1
J: TRBJ2-7

DNA: TGTGCCACCAGTGATTCAGGCCTCTTATATGGCTACACCTTC
CDR3: CATSDSGLLYGYTF
size: -
D: -
V: TRBV24-1
J: TRBJ1-2

DNA: TGTGCCATCAGTTCGCGGGGGGCGCCGTACAATGAGCAGTTCTTC
CDR3: CAISSRGAPYNEQFF
size: -
D: TRBD2
V: TRBV10-3
J: TRBJ2-1

DNA: TGTGCCAGCAGTTCCGGGACAGTTAATGAAAAACTGTTTTTT
CDR3: CASSSGTVNEKLFF
size: -
D: TRBD1
V: TRBV28
J: TRBJ1-4

DNA: TGCGCCAGCAGCCAAGGACCGGGACAGGGCCCCGTCTCTGGAAACACCATATATTTT
CDR3: CASSQGPGQGPVSGNTIYF
size: -
D: TRBD1
V: TRBV4-1
J: TRBJ1-3

DNA: TGTGCCAGCAGTATCGCCGGGACAGATTACTACGAGCAGTACTTC
CDR3: CASSIAGTDYYEQYF
size: -
D: TRBD1
V: TRBV6-5
J: TRBJ2-7

DNA: TGTGCCAGCAGGTATACGGGGGGTGGATCCTATGGCTACACCTTC
CDR3: CASRYTGGGSYGYTF
size: few
D: -
V: TRBV28
J: TRBJ1-2

DNA: TGTGCCAGCAGGCCCAACCGGGACAGGGGACACTCCCCTAATCAGCCCCAGCATTTT
CDR3: CASRPNRDRGHSPNQPQHF
size: -
D: TRBD1
V: TRBV28
J: TRBJ1-5

DNA: TGTGCCAGTAGTAAGGGCGTAGGGGTAACTGGGGCCAACGTCCTGACTTTC
CDR3: CASSKGVGVTGANVLTF
size: -
D: -
V: TRBV19
J: TRBJ2-6

DNA: TGTGCCTGGAGTGTAATGAATAGTAAGGAGAGTTCATATACGCAGTATTTT
CDR3: CAWSVMNSKESSYTQYF
size: -
D: -
V: TRBV30
J: TRBJ2-3

DNA: TGTGCCAGCAGGACGACCGGGACAGGGAACAGAGGCGAGCAGTACTTC
CDR3: CASRTTGTGNRGEQYF
size: -
D: TRBD1
V: TRBV6-6
J: TRBJ2-7

DNA: TGTGCCAGTAGTTTCACTGACAGGCACTACGAGCAGTACTTC
CDR3: CASSFTDRHYEQYF
size: few
D: -
V: TRBV19
J: TRBJ2-7

DNA: TGTGCCACCAGTGATCGCGGACAGGGGAATGAAAAACTGTTTTTT
CDR3: CATSDRGQGNEKLFF
size: -
D: TRBD1
V: TRBV24-1
J: TRBJ1-4

DNA: TGTGCCAGCAGCTTCACGACAGGGAACACTGAAGCTTTCTTT
CDR3: CASSFTTGNTEAFF
size: few
D: -
V: TRBV7-9
J: TRBJ1-1

DNA: TGTGCCTGGAGTGTACTAAGGGGTACAGTCACCTGGAACACTGAAGCTTTCTTT
CDR3: CAWSVLRGTVTWNTEAFF
size: -
D: -
V: TRBV30
J: TRBJ1-1

DNA: TGTGCCAGCAGCCCGGGACAGAGCTCTGGAAACACCATATATTTT
CDR3: CASSPGQSSGNTIYF
size: once
D: TRBD1
V: TRBV7-9
J: TRBJ1-3

DNA: TGTGCCATCAGTGGCGGGGAGACCCAGTACTTC
CDR3: CAISGGETQYF
size: -
D: -
V: TRBV10-3
J: TRBJ2-5

DNA: TGTGCCAGCAGCTCGCAGGCTAAGGCTATTGGCACCATATATTTT
CDR3: CASSSQAKAIGTIYF
size: -
D: -
V: TRBV11-2
J: TRBJ1-3

DNA: TGTGCCAGCAGCTTACACAGGGCCAATTCACCCCTCCACTTT
CDR3: CASSLHRANSPLHF
size: few
D: -
V: TRBV7-2
J: TRBJ1-6

DNA: TGTGCCAGCAGCTTAGTTAGGGGGGGGAAAGAGACCCAGTACTTC
CDR3: CASSLVRGGKETQYF
size: -
D: -
V: TRBV7-2
J: TRBJ2-5

DNA: TGTGCCAGCAGTTTTGAGGACTATAATTCACCCCTCCACTTT
CDR3: CASSFEDYNSPLHF
size: -
D: -
V: TRBV28
J: TRBJ1-6

DNA: TGTGCCAGCAGCCAGACCCCTTCAGGGAACACTGAAGCTTTCTTT
CDR3: CASSQTPSGNTEAFF
size: -
D: -
V: TRBV7-6
J: TRBJ1-1